This TCR beta chain was sequenced during a study of regulatory T cells in long-lasting Graves disease. As for time point: newly diagnosed GD, antithyroid drugs for less than 3 months. RNA extracted from PBMCs served as the sequencing template. HTBI primers from iRepertoire and Arm-PCR of CDR3 regions yielded the TCR beta libraries. TCRdb reanalysed the multiplex PCR reads using MiXCR and keeps one entry per CDR3 protein. The sample comprises about half a million distinct CDR3 sequences, around 11% of which are singletons, and approximately 9.6% rests with the top ten. Many counts were recorded for this clonotype. In addition, the sample was reused for a study of T cells in Graves' hyperthyroidism and ophthalmopathy. That source adds: An absence of ophthalmopathy progression within 18 months meant stable Graves' hyperthyroidism. When the TCR CDR3 underwent first-round RT-PCR, the HTBI primer set was used.

The receptor was derived from a woman aged 30 to 39 with Graves disease. The sequencing used peripheral blood mononuclear cells (PBMCs), collected at new diagnosis, from a patient treated with antithyroid drugs.

In nucleotides, the CDR3 is TGCAGTGCTAGATCCCACGAGCGGGAGATCGGGGAGACCCAGTACTTC. Translating gives CSARSHEREIGETQYF. The chain links TRBV20-1 to TRBJ2-5, with 8 bases lining up with TRBD2. The CDR3 is 16 amino acids. Germline CDR1 reads DFQATT; CDR2 reads SNEGSKA (reference sequence). V was pared by 2 bases and J by 5 bases, with 13 bases of the junction left unmatched.